The next 8 T cell receptor beta chains were all read from a single sample in a study of cytotoxic CD8 clonotypes in ibrutinib-treated CLL. Some clones are missing from TCRdb's copy, which holds only in-frame ones; the method was immunoSEQ multiplex PCR. The sample includes tens of thousands of clones, roughly 85% of them seen just once. The sample here was PBMCs, taken after 24 months of ibrutinib treatment. Receptors originate from a human donor with chronic lymphocytic leukemia.

This chain connects TRBV6-1 to TRBJ1-5; D may be TRBD1 (6 bases). The CDR3 runs 14 residues. CDR1 MNHNS and CDR2 SASEGT come from the germline V gene. Trimming took 8 bases from V and 2 from J, leaving 13 bases between them. DNA for the CDR3: TGTGCCAGCGGGGGGGCCGGTGGCAATCAGCCCCAGCATTTT. Its protein product is CASGGAGGNQPQHF.

The chain is built from TRBV28 and TRBJ1-2, with 7 bases matching TRBD1. The CDR3 loop spans 18 amino acids. Germline CDR1 is MDHEN and CDR2 is SYDVKM. V shed 6 bases and J 8 bases; nucleotides not matched to a gene: 24. CDR3 nucleotide sequence: TGTGCCAGCAGATCCACCCGATCGGATGGGACAGACTTACCCGGCTACACCTTC. Its translation: CASRSTRSDGTDLPGYTF.

CDR3 sequence: CASEDSSSGANVLTF. DNA for the CDR3: TGCGCCAGCGAAGACAGTAGCTCTGGGGCCAACGTCCTGACTTTC. The rearrangement joins TRBV5-1 to TRBJ2-6, with D perhaps TRBD1 (5 bases). The germline V gene encodes CDR1 SGHRS and CDR2 YFSETQ. This CDR3 has 15 residues. V was shortened by 7 bases and J by 0 bases, with 11 bases between the two germline ends. Combining the CDR3 with reference TRBV5-1 and TRBJ2-6 gives the whole variable domain KAGVTQTPRYLIKTRGQQVTLSCSPISGHRSVSWYQQTPGQGLQFLFEYFSETQRNKGNFPGRFSGRQFSNSRSEMNVSTLELGDSALYLCASEDSSSGANVLTFGAGSRLTVL.

The V and J genes are TRBV6-5 and TRBJ2-5, with TRBD2 as a possible D gene (5 bases). The CDR3 is 14 amino acids. Trimming shortened V by 7 bases and J by 5 bases, and 17 bases separated the two germline ends. Germline-derived CDR1 and CDR2 are MNHEY and SVGAGI. The CDR3 nucleotides read TGTGCCAGCAAAATCGTTGCTAGCTGGGAGACCCAGTACTTC. It codes for CASKIVASWETQYF.

The rearrangement links TRBV2 to TRBJ1-5; 8 positions match TRBD1. The CDR3 runs to 16 residues. With 5 bases clipped from V and 3 bases from J, the junction kept 9 bases outside the gene matches. Per germline, CDR1 SNHLY and CDR2 FYNNEI. Written as DNA, the CDR3 is TGTGCCAGCAGTCCTCGGACAGGGTCCACCAATCAGCCCCAGCATTTT. Amino acid sequence: CASSPRTGSTNQPQHF.

This rearrangement joins TRBV5-1 to TRBJ2-7, with no clear D. Germline-derived CDR1 and CDR2 are SGHRS and YFSETQ. This CDR3 region has 16 residues. Between the trimmed V and J ends, which lost 4 bases and 6 bases, there was a span of 23 bases. CDR3 nucleotides: TGCGCCAGCAGCGCTGGCATGGTTGAGTGGGTCGGCGAGCAGTACTTC. Protein: CASSAGMVEWVGEQYF.

V is TRBV7-9 and J is TRBJ2-7, with 7 bases that match TRBD2. After removal of 5 bases from V and 2 bases from J, the junction contained 15 bases not matched to a gene. Per germline, CDR1 SEHNR and CDR2 FQNEAQ (reference sequence). This CDR3 comprises 17 residues. CDR3 protein: CASSPSIAGLGAYEQYF. The DNA for the CDR3 is TGTGCCAGCAGCCCTTCCATAGCGGGTCTAGGAGCCTACGAGCAGTACTTC.

The chain couples TRBV5-1 to TRBJ1-1, with TRBD1 identical over 7 bases. This CDR3 spans 15 amino acids. V lost 3 bases and J lost 4; bases outside the gene matches: 9. The germline V gene encodes CDR1 SGHRS and CDR2 YFSETQ. CDR3 bases: TGCGCCAGCAGCTCGGACCCGACAGGGAGCACTGAAGCTTTCTTT. Translated, it gives CASSSDPTGSTEAFF. Together with reference TRBV5-1 and TRBJ1-1, the CDR3 gives the full variable domain: KAGVTQTPRYLIKTRGQQVTLSCSPISGHRSVSWYQQTPGQGLQFLFEYFSETQRNKGNFPGRFSGRQFSNSRSEMNVSTLELGDSALYLCASSSDPTGSTEAFFGQGTRLTVV.